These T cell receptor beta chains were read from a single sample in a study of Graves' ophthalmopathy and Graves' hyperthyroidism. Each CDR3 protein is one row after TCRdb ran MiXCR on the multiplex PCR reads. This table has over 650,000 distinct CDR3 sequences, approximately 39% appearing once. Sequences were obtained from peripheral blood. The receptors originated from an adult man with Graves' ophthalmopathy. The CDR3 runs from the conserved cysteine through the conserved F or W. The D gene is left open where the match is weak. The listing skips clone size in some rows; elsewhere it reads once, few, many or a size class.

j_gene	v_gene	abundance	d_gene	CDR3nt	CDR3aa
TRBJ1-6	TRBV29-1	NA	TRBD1	TGCAGCGTTGAACTGCTTTCACAGGGGGGTTCACCCCTCCACTTT	CSVELLSQGGSPLHF
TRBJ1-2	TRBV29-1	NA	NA	TGCAGCGTTGCCAGGGTTCTTGGCTACACCTTC	CSVARVLGYTF
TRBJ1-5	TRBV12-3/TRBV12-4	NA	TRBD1	TGTGCCAGCAGTCTCGGAGACAGGGGGAATCAGCCCCAGCATTTT	CASSLGDRGNQPQHF
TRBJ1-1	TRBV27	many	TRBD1	TGTGCCAGCAGTGTTACAGGGGGCCACACTGAAGCTTTCTTT	CASSVTGGHTEAFF
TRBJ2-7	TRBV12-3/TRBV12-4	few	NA	TGTGCCAGCAGTTTCTACAATGCCTACGAGCAGTACTTC	CASSFYNAYEQYF
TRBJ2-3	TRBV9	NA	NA	TGTGCCAGCAGCGTAGAACGGGGGAGCACAGATACGCAGTATTTT	CASSVERGSTDTQYF
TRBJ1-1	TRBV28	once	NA	TGTGCCAGCAGTTTACCCGGGGCGGGGTACTCTGAAGCTTTCTTT	CASSLPGAGYSEAFF
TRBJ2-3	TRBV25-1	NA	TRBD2	TGTGCCAGTAGACTAGCGGCGACAGATACGCAGTATTTT	CASRLAATDTQYF
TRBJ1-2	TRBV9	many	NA	TGTGCCAGCAGCGACGAGGTATGGGGTGGTGGCTACACCTTC	CASSDEVWGGGYTF
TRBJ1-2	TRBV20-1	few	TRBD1	TGCAGTGCTAGAGGCCGCCCCGGGACAGGGTTTGGCTACACCTTC	CSARGRPGTGFGYTF
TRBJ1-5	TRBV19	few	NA	TGTGCCAGCAGCCAAGTCCGGGCCGAGGGCAATCAGCCCCAGCATTTT	CASSQVRAEGNQPQHF
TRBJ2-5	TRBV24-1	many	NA	TGTGCCACATCTAAAGGACAATGGGACCAAGAGACCCAGTACTTC	CATSKGQWDQETQYF
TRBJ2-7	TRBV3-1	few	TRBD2	TGTGCCAGCAGCCAAGTCCGGGAGGGGGGATACGAGCAGTACTTC	CASSQVREGGYEQYF
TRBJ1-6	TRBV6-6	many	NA	TGTGCCAGCAGTTACATGCAGGGTAATTCACCCCTCCACTTT	CASSYMQGNSPLHF
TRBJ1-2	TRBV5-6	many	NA	TGTGCCAGCAGCTACCTACAGGGACATCATGGCTACACCTTC	CASSYLQGHHGYTF
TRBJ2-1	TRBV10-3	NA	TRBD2	TGTGCCATCAGTGGACTAGCATCCAATGAGCAGTTCTTC	CAISGLASNEQFF
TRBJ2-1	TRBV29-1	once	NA	TGCAGCGCGGGGAGCGGCGGTGTTTCCTACAATGAGCAGTTCTTC	CSAGSGGVSYNEQFF
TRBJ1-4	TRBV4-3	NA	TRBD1	TGCGCCAGCAGCCCAAGACAGGGGGCGAAGGCCAATGAAAAACTGTTTTTT	CASSPRQGAKANEKLFF
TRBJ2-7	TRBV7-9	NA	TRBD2	TGTGCCAGCAGCTTAGGTCAGGCTAGCGGGAGGGGGAAGTACTTC	CASSLGQASGRGKYF
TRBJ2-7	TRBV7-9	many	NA	TGTGCCAGCAGCTTTTCAGGGATTCTCTACGAGCAGTACTTC	CASSFSGILYEQYF
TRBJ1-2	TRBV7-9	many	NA	TGTGCCAGCAGCTTTGGCCAGGGCAACTATGGCTACACCTTC	CASSFGQGNYGYTF
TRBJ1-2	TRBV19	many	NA	TGTGCCAGTAGTAGCAACAGGGACGGCTATGGCTACACCTTC	CASSSNRDGYGYTF
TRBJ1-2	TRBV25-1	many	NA	TGTGCCAGCAGTGAATCGGGAGGGGGGTATGGCTACACCTTC	CASSESGGGYGYTF
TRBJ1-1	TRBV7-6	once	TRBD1	TGTGCCAGCAGCTCGACAGGGGAGGGAGGCACTGAAGCTTTCTTT	CASSSTGEGGTEAFF
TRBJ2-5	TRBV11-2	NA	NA	TGTGCCAGCAGCTTATTTGGGGCTGAGACCCAGTACTTC	CASSLFGAETQYF
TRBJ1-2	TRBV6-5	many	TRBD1	TGTGCCAGCAGTTACGGGACAGGGAACTATGGCTACACCTTC	CASSYGTGNYGYTF
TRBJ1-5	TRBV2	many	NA	TGTGCCAGCAGTGGGGGGATAGGGCCGAGCAATCAGCCCCAGCATTTT	CASSGGIGPSNQPQHF
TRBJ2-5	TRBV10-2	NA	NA	TGCGCCAGCAGTGACACGCTAGCAGGGGAGACCCAGTACTTC	CASSDTLAGETQYF
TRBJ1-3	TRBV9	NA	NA	TGTGCCGGCACGATAGGGGGCTCTGGAAACACCATATATTTT	CAGTIGGSGNTIYF
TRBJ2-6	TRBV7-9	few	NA	TGTGCCAGCAGCTCCACAGAACCTGGGGCCAACGTCCTGACTTTC	CASSSTEPGANVLTF
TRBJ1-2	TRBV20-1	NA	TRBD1	TGCAGTGCTCTTCTACGGACAGGGGAATTCAGGGACACCTTC	CSALLRTGEFRDTF
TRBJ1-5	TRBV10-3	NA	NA	TGTGCCATCAGTGCCAGTAGCGGGGGTTGGGGCAATCAGCCCCAGCATTTT	CAISASSGGWGNQPQHF
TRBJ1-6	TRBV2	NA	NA	TGTGCCAGCAGTGAAGCGGACGGACAAAATTCACCCCTCCACTTT	CASSEADGQNSPLHF
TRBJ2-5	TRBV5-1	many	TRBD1	TGCGCCAGCAGCCGCTCGACAGGGGATCAAGAGACCCAGTACTTC	CASSRSTGDQETQYF
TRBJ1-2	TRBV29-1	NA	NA	TGCAGTGCTGTCCGGGGGTATGGCTACACCTTC	CSAVRGYGYTF
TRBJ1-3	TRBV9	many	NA	TGTGCCAGCAGCAGGAGAAACACCATATATTTT	CASSRRNTIYF
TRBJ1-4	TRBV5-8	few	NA	TGTGCCAGCAGCTTGGCTACAGGGAGGGAAGAAAAACTGTTTTTT	CASSLATGREEKLFF
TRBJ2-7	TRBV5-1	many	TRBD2	TGCGCCAGCAGCTTGGCCGGGGGGCTAGCGGGAGGCGAGCAGTACTTC	CASSLAGGLAGGEQYF
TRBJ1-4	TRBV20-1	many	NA	TGCAGTGCTAGAACGGGGGGCGGAGGGATGGCAACTAATGAAAAACTGTTTTTT	CSARTGGGGMATNEKLFF
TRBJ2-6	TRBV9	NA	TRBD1	TGTGCCAGCAGCTTCCAGGGACAGCCTAGCTCTGGGGCCAACGCCCTGACTTTC	CASSFQGQPSSGANALTF
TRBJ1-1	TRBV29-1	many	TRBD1	TGCAGCGTGACCCGGACAGGGTCTGAAGCTTTCTTT	CSVTRTGSEAFF
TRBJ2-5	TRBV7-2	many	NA	TGTGCCAGCAGCTTAGTCAACCAAGAGACCCAGTACTTC	CASSLVNQETQYF
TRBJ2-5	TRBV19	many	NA	TGTGCCAGTAGTTCCCGGCTGGCCAACTGGGAGACCCAGTACTTC	CASSSRLANWETQYF
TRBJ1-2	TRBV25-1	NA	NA	TGTGCCAGCAGTGCTAGAGGTGGGCTGTACTATGGCTACACCTTC	CASSARGGLYYGYTF
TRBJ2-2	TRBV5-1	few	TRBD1	TGCGCCAGCAGCGCGTTACGGCCAGGGGGCACCGGGGAGCTGTTTTTT	CASSALRPGGTGELFF
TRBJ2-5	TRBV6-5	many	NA	TGTGCCAGCAGTGCCCCCTCGGAAGAGACCCAGTACTTC	CASSAPSEETQYF
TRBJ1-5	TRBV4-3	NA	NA	TGCGCCAGCAGCCAAGAGTGGACTAGCAAGCATTTT	CASSQEWTSKHF
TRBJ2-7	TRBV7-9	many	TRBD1	TGTGCCAGCAGCCTGGGGACAGCCGCCTACGAGCAGTACTTC	CASSLGTAAYEQYF
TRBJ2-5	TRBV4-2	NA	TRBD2	TGTGCCAGCAGGCCGACGAGCGGGAGCGAGCGAGAGACCCAGTACTTC	CASRPTSGSERETQYF
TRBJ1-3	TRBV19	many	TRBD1	TGTGCCAGTTATCCTACGGGACAGGGGACGCACACCATATATTTT	CASYPTGQGTHTIYF
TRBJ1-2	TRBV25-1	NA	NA	TGTGCCAGCAGTGAATATAGCCAGGGCACAGGACGGGGAGGCTACACCTTC	CASSEYSQGTGRGGYTF
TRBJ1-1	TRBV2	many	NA	TGTGCCAGCTGTTTACCCGACCCTTTGAACACTGAAGCTTTCTTT	CASCLPDPLNTEAFF
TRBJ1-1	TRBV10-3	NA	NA	TGTGCCATCAGTGAGCTGGGGCTCGGCACTGAAGCTTTCTTT	CAISELGLGTEAFF
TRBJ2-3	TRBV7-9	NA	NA	TGTGCCAGCAGCTTAGTCGGACGGAACACAGATACGCAGTATTTT	CASSLVGRNTDTQYF
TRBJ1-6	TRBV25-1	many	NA	TGTGCCAGCAGTGTGGGGGCCCAACCCCTCCACTTT	CASSVGAQPLHF
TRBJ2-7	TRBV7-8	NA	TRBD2	TGTGCCAGCAGCCCTAGAAGTTATTTGACTAGCGGCTCCTACGAGCAGTACTTC	CASSPRSYLTSGSYEQYF
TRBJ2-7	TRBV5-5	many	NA	TGTGCCAGCAGCTTGGATGAGTACGAGCAGTACTTC	CASSLDEYEQYF
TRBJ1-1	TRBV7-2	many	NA	TGTGCCAGCAGCATTTACCTCGACACTGAAGCTTTCTTT	CASSIYLDTEAFF
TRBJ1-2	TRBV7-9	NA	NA	TGTGCCAGCAGCCCGTCAGCCGGCAGGGCTGGCTACACCTTC	CASSPSAGRAGYTF